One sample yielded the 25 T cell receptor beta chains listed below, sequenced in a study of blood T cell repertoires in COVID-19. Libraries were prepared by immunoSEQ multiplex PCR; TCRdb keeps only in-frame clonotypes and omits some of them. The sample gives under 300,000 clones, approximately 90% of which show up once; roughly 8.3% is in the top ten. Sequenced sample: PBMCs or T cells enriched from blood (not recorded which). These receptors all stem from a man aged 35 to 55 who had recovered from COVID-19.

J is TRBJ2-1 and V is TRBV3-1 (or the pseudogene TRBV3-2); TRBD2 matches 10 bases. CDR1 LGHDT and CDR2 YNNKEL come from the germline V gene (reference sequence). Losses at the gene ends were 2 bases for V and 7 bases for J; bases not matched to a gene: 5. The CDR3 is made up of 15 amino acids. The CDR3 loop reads CASSQMLAGVNEQFF. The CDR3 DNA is TGTGCCAGCAGCCAAATGCTAGCGGGAGTTAATGAGCAGTTCTTC.

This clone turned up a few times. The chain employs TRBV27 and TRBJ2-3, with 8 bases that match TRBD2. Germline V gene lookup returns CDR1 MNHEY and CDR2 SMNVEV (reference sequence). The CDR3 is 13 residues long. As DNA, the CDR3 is TGTGCTTCATCAGGGACTAGGACAGATACGCAGTATTTT. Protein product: CASSGTRTDTQYF.

CDR3 coding DNA: TGTGCCAGCAGCGTAAGCGGGAGCGTGGGCAATGAGCAGTTCTTC. It is translated as CASSVSGSVGNEQFF. The rearrangement joins TRBV9 to TRBJ2-1; 8 positions match TRBD2. The germline V gene encodes CDR1 SGDLS and CDR2 YYNGEE. The CDR3 has 15 residues. Losses at the gene ends were 1 base for V and 6 bases for J; bases not matched to a gene: 6.

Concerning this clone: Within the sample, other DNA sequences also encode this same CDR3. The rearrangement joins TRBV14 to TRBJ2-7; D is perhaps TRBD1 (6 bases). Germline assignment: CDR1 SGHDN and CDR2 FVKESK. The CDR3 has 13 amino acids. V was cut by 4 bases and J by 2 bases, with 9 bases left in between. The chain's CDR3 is CASSLQGTYEQYF. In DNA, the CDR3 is TGTGCCAGCAGCCTACAGGGCACCTACGAGCAGTACTTC.

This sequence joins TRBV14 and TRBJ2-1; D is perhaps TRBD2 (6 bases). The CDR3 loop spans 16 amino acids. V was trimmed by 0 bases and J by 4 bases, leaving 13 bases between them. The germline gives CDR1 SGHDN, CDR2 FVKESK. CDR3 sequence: CASSQEGAGMYNEQFF. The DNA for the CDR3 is TGTGCCAGCAGCCAAGAAGGAGCGGGCATGTACAATGAGCAGTTCTTC.

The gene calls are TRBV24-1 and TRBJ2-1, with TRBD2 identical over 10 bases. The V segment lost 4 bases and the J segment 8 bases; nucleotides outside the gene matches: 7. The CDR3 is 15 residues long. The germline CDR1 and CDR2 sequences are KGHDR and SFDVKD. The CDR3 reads CATSESGLARDEQFF. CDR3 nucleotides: TGTGCCACCAGTGAATCGGGACTAGCGAGGGATGAGCAGTTCTTC.

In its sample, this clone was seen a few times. The DNA for the CDR3 is TGTGCCAGCAGTTACGGGACTAGCGGGGGGCAAGAGACCCAGTACTTC. This codes for CASSYGTSGGQETQYF. The chain is built from TRBV6-5 and TRBJ2-5; 15 bases agree with TRBD2. The CDR3 length is 16 residues. Germline V gene data show CDR1 as MNHEY and CDR2 as SVGAGI. Losses at the gene ends were 2 bases for V and 2 bases for J; bases not matched to a gene: 0.

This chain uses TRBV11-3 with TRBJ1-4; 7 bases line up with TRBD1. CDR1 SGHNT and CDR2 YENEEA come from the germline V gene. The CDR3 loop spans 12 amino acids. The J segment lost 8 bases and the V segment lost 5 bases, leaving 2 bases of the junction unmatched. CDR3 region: CASSIGGEKLFF. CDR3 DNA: TGTGCCAGCAGCATAGGGGGCGAAAAACTGTTTTTT.

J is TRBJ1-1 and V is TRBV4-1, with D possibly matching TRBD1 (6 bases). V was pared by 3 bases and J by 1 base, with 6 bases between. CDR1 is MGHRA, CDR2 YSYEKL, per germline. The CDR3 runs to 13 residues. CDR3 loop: CASSQTGNTEAFF. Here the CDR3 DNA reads TGCGCCAGCAGCCAGACAGGGAACACTGAAGCTTTCTTT.

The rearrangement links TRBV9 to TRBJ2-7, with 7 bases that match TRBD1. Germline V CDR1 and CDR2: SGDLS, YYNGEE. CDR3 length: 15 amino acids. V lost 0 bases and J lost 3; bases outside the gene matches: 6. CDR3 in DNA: TGTGCCAGCAGCGTAGCTCCTGACAGGGTCTACGAGCAGTACTTC. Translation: CASSVAPDRVYEQYF.

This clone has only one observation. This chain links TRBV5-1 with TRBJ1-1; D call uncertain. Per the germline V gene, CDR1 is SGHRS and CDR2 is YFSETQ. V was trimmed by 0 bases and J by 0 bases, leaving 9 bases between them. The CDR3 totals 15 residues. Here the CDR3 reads CASSLERPVNTEAFF. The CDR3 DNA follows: TGCGCCAGCAGCTTGGAGCGCCCGGTGAACACTGAAGCTTTCTTT.

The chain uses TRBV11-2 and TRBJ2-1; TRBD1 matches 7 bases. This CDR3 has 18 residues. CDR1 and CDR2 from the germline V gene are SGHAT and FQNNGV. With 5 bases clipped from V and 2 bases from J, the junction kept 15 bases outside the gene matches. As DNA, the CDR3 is TGTGCCAGCAGCCCCCCGAGACCAGACAGGGCGACCTACAATGAGCAGTTCTTC. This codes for CASSPPRPDRATYNEQFF.

The CDR3 spells CASSLSGGARYEQYF. CDR3 bases: TGTGCCAGTAGTCTTAGCGGGGGGGCCAGGTACGAGCAGTACTTC. V usage is TRBV19 and J usage is TRBJ2-7; 11 nucleotides align to TRBD2. CDR1 is LNHDA and CDR2 is SQIVND in the germline V gene (reference sequence). This CDR3 has 15 amino acids. V lost 5 bases, J lost 4 bases, and 7 bases stayed unmatched.

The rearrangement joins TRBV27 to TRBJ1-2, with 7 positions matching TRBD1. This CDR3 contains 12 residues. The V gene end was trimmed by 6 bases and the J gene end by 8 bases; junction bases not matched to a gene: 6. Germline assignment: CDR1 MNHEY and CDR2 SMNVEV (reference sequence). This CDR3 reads CASSPQGGGYTF. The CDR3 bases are TGTGCCAGCAGCCCGCAGGGGGGAGGCTACACCTTC.

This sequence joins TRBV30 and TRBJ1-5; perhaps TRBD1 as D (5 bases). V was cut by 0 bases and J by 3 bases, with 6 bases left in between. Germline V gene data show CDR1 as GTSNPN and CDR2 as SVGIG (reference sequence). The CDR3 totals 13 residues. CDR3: CAWSVDNNQPQHF. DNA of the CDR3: TGTGCCTGGAGTGTGGACAACAATCAGCCCCAGCATTTT.

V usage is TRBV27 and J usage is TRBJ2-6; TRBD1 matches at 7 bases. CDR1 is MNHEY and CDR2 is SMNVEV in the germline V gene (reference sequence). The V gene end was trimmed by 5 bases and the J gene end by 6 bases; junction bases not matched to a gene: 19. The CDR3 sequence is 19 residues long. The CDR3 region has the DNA TGTGCCAGCAGTCTACGACACCAAATACAGGGGAGCGAGGCCAACGTCCTGACTTTC. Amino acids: CASSLRHQIQGSEANVLTF.

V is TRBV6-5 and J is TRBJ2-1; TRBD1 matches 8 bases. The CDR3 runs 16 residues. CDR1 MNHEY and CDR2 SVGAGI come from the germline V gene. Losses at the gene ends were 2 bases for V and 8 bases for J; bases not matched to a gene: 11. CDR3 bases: TGTGCCAGCAGTTACACGAATCCGGGACAGGAGGATGAGCAGTTCTTC. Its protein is CASSYTNPGQEDEQFF.

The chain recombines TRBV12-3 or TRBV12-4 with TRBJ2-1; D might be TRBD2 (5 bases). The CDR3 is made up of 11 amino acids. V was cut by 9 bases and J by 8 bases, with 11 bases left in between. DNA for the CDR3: TGTGCCAGTACGGGGTCCCATGAGCAGTTCTTC. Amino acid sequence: CASTGSHEQFF.

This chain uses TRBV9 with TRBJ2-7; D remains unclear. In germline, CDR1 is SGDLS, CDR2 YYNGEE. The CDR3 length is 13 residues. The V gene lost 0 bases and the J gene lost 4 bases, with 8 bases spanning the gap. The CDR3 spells CASSVDPGYEQYF. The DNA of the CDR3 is TGTGCCAGCAGCGTAGACCCAGGTTACGAGCAGTACTTC.

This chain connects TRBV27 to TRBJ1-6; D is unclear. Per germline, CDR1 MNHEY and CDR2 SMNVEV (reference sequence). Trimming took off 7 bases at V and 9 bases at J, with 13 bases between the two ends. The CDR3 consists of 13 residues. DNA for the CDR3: TGTGCCAGCAAGACTTATGTTGCTTCACCCCTCCACTTT. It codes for CASKTYVASPLHF.

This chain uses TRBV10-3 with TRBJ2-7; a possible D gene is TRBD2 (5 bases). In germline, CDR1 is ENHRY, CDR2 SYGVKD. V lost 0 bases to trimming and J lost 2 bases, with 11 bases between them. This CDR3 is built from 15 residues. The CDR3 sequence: CAISESGGPTYEQYF. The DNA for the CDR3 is TGTGCCATCAGTGAGTCCGGCGGGCCAACCTACGAGCAGTACTTC.

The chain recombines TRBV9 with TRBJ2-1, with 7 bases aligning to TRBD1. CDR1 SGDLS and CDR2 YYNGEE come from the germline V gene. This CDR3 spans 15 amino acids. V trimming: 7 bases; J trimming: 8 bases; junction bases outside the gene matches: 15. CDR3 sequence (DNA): TGTGCCAGCGACCTAGGGGGCGTATTGGCCGATGAGCAGTTCTTC. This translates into CASDLGGVLADEQFF.

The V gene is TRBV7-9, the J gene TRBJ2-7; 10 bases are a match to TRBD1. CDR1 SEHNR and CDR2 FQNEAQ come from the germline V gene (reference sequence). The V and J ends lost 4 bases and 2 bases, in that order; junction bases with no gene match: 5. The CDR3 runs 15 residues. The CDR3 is CASSSPGQGTYEQYF. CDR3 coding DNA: TGTGCCAGCAGCTCACCGGGACAGGGGACCTACGAGCAGTACTTC.

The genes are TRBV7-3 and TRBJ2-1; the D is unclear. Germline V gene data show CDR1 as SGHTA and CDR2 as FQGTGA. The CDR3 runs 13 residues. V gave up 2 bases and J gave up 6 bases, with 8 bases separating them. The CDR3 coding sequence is TGTGCCAGCAGCTTAGACTGGCTCAATGAGCAGTTCTTC. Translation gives CASSLDWLNEQFF.

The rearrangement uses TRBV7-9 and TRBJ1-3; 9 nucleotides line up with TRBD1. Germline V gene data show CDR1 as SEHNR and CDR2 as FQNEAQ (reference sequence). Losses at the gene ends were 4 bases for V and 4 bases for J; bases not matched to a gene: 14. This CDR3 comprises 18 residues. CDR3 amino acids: CASSSFYVGQGKGNTIYF. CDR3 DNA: TGTGCCAGCAGCTCCTTCTATGTGGGACAGGGAAAGGGAAACACCATATATTTT.